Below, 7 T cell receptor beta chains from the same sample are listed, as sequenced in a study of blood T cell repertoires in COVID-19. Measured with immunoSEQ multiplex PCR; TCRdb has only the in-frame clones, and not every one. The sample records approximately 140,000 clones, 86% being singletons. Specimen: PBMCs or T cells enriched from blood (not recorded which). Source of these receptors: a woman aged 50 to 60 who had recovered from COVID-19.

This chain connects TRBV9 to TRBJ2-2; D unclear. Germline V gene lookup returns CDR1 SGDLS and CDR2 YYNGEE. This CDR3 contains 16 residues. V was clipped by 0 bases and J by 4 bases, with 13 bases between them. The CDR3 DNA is TGTGCCAGCAGCGTAGCTACACTGACACTCACCGGGGAGCTGTTTTTT. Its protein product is CASSVATLTLTGELFF.

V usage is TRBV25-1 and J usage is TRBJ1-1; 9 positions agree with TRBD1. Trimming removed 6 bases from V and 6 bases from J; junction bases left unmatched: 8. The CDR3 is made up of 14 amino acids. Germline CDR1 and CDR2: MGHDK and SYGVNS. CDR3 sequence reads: CASRDFTGGSEAFF. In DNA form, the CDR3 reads TGTGCCAGCAGGGACTTCACAGGGGGCTCTGAAGCTTTCTTT. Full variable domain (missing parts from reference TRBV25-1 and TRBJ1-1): EADIYQTPRYLVIGTGKKITLECSQTMGHDKMYWYQQDPGMELHLIHYSYGVNSTEKGDLSSESTVSRIRTEHFPLTLESARPSHTSQYLCASRDFTGGSEAFFGQGTRLTVV.

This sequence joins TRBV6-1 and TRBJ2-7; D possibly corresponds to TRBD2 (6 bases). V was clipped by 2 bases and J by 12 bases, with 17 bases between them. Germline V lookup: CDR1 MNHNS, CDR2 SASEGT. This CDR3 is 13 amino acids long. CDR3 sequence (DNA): TGTGCCAGCAGTGAACGTACGGGGGAATCGGGGTACTTC. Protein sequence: CASSERTGESGYF.

The CDR3 DNA reads as TGTGCCAGCAGCAAAGGGACAGTCCCGGATACGCAGTATTTT. Translating gives CASSKGTVPDTQYF. The chain uses TRBV21-1 and TRBJ2-3; TRBD1 is taken as the D call from the table, unchecked against the DNA. TRBV21-1 constitutes a pseudogene. CDR3 length equals 14 residues.

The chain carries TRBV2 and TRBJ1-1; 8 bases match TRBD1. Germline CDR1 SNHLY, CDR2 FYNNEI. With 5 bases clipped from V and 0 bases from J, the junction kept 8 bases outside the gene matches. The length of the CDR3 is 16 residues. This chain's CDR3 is CASSRRTGQMNTEAFF. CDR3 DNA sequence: TGTGCCAGCAGTCGTCGGACAGGGCAAATGAACACTGAAGCTTTCTTT.

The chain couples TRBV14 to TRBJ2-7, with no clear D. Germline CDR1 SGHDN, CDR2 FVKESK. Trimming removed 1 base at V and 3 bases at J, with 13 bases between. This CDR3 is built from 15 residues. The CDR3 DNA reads TGTGCCAGCAGCCAAGTCGGTCAGGAAAGCTACGAGCAGTACTTC. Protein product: CASSQVGQESYEQYF.

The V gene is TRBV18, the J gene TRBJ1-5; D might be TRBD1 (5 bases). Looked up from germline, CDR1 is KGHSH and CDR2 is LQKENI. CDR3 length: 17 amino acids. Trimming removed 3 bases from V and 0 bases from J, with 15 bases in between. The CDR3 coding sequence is TGTGCCAGCTCACCCACCGGGGGTGTAGATAGCAATCAGCCCCAGCATTTT. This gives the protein CASSPTGGVDSNQPQHF. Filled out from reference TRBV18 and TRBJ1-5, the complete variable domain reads NAGVMQNPRHLVRRRGQEARLRCSPMKGHSHVYWYRQLPEEGLKFMVYLQKENIIDESGMPKERFSAEFPKEGPSILRIQQVVRGDSAAYFCASSPTGGVDSNQPQHFGDGTRLSIL.